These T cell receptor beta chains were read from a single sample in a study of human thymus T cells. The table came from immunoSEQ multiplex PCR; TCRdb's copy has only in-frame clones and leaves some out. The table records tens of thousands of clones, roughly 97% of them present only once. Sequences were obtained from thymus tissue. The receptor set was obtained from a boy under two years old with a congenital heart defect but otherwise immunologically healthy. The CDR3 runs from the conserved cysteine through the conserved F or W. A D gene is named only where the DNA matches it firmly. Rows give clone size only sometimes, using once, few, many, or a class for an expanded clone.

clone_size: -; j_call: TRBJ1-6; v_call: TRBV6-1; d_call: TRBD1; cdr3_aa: CASSYDRGSPLHF; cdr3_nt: TGTGCCAGCAGCTACGACAGGGGTTCACCCCTCCACTTT
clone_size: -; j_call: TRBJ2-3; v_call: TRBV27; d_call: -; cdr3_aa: CASSLEGIPTDTQYF; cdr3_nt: TGTGCCAGCAGTTTAGAGGGGATCCCCACAGATACGCAGTATTTT
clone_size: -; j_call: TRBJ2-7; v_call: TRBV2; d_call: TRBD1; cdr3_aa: CASRADRAYEQYF; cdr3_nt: TGTGCCAGCAGAGCTGACAGGGCCTACGAGCAGTACTTC
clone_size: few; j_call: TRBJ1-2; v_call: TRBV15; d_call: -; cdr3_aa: CATSRDRVEGGVYGYTF; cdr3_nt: TGTGCCACCAGCAGAGACCGAGTCGAGGGGGGAGTCTATGGCTACACCTTC
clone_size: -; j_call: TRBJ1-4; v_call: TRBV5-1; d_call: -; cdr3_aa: CASSSYPDRRDNEKLFF; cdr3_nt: TGCGCCAGCAGCTCCTACCCCGACAGGAGGGATAATGAAAAACTGTTTTTT
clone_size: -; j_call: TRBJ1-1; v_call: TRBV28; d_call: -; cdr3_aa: CASSLRGARTENTEAFF; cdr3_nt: TGTGCCAGCAGTTTAAGGGGGGCCCGGACAGAGAACACTGAAGCTTTCTTT
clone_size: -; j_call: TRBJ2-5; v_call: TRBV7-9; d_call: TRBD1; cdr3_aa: CASSLPKQGAPETQYF; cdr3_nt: TGTGCCAGCAGCTTACCGAAACAGGGGGCTCCGGAGACCCAGTACTTC
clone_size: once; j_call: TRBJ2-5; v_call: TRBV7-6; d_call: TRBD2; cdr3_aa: CASSMRLAGSQETQYF; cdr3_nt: TGTGCCAGCAGCATGAGACTAGCGGGGTCACAAGAGACCCAGTACTTC
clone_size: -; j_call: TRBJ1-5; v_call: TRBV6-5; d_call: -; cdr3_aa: CASSSRGVPLQPQHF; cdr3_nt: TGTGCCAGCAGTTCTCGGGGGGTGCCCCTTCAGCCCCAGCATTTT
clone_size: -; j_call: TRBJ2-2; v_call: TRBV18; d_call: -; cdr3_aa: CASSVGQTIGELFF; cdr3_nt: TGTGCCAGCTCTGTAGGACAGACTATTGGGGAGCTGTTTTTT
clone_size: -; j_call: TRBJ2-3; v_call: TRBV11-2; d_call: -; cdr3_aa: CASSLRDLRTDTQYF; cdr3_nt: TGTGCCAGCAGCCTCCGGGACTTACGCACAGATACGCAGTATTTT
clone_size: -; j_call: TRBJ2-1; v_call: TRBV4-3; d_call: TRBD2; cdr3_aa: CASSQECIGGGKGIHNEQFF; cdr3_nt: TGCGCCAGCAGCCAAGAATGCATTGGGGGGGGAAAGGGAATCCACAATGAGCAGTTCTTC
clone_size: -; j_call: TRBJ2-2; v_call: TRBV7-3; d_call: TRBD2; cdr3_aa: CASSLWGPGLAGTGELFF; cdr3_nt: TGTGCCAGCAGCTTATGGGGGCCGGGACTAGCGGGCACCGGGGAGCTGTTTTTT
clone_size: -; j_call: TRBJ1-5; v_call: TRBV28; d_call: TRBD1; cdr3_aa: CASTSGTDSNQPQHF; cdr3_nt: TGTGCCAGCACCTCGGGGACAGATAGCAATCAGCCCCAGCATTTT
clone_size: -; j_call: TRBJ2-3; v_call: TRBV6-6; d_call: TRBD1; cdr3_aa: CASSYKTGGKDTQYF; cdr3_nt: TGTGCCAGCAGTTACAAGACAGGGGGAAAAGATACGCAGTATTTT
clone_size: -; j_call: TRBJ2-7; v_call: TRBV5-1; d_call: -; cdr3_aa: CASSLFRDSDLPYEQYF; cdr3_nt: TGCGCCAGCAGCTTGTTTCGCGACAGCGACCTTCCCTACGAGCAGTACTTC
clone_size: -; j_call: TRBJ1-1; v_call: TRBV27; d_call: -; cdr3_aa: CASSLIEGLNTEAFF; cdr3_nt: TGTGCCAGCAGTTTGATAGAGGGCCTGAACACTGAAGCTTTCTTT
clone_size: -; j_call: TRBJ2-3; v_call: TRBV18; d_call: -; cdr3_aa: CASSQQGGGTDTQYF; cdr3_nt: TGTGCCAGCTCGCAACAGGGAGGGGGCACAGATACGCAGTATTTT
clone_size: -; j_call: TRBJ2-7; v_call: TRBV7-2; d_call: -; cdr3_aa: CASSAWDKAYEQYF; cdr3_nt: TGTGCCAGCAGCGCCTGGGACAAAGCCTACGAGCAGTACTTC
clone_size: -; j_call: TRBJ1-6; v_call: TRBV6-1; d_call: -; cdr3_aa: CASSEAMMDRDSPLHF; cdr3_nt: TGTGCCAGCAGTGAAGCCATGATGGATCGGGATTCACCCCTCCACTTT
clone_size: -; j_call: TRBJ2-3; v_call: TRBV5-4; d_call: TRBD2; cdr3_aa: CASSLVSGLAGRGSTDTQYF; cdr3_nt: TGTGCCAGCAGCTTGGTGTCGGGACTAGCGGGACGGGGGAGCACAGATACGCAGTATTTT
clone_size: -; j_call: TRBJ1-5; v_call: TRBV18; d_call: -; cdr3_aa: CASSLSGARSQPQHF; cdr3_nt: TGTGCCAGCTCACTATCGGGGGCGAGGAGTCAGCCCCAGCATTTT
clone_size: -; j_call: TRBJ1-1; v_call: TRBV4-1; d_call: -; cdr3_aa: CASSQDGTSLEAFF; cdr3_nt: TGCGCCAGCAGCCAAGACGGGACTTCGCTTGAAGCTTTCTTT
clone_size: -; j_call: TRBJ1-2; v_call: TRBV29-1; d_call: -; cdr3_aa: CSVEFAGSPRNYYTF; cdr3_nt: TGCAGCGTTGAATTCGCAGGGTCCCCACGGAACTACTACACCTTC